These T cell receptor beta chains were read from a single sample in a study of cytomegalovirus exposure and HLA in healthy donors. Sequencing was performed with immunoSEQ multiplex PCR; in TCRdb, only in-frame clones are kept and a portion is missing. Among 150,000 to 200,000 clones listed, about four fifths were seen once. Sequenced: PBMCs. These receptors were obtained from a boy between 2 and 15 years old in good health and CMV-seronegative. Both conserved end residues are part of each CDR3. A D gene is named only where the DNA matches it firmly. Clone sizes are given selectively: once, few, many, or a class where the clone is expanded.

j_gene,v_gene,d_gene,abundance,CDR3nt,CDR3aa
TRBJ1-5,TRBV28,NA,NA,TGTGCCAGCAGTTTAGGGCAGGGATATCGGCAGCCCCAGCATTTT,CASSLGQGYRQPQHF
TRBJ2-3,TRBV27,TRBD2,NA,TGTGCCAGCAGAGCGGGATCCACAGATACGCAGTATTTT,CASRAGSTDTQYF
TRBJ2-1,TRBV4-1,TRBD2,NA,TGCGCCAGCAGCCAAAATTCCCCACTAGCGGCTATCGATGAGCAGTTCTTC,CASSQNSPLAAIDEQFF
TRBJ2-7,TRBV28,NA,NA,TGTGCCAGCACCCCTCCGGGACTTCGGCTTGAGCAGTACTTC,CASTPPGLRLEQYF
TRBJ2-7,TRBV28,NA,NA,TGTGCCAGCAGTTTTCCCCTCAGGGGTTCATACGAGCAGTACTTC,CASSFPLRGSYEQYF
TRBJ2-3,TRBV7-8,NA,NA,TGTGCCAGCAGGTCGCTTTGGTGGGACACCACAGATACGCAGTATTTT,CASRSLWWDTTDTQYF
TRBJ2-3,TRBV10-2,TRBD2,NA,TGCGCCAGCAGTGAGACTAGCGGGAGCGGCACAGATACGCAGTATTTT,CASSETSGSGTDTQYF
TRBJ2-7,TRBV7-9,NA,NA,TGTGCCAGCAGCCCGAAAGGAGTAGGAGCCTCCTACGAGCAGTACTTC,CASSPKGVGASYEQYF
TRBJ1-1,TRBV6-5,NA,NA,TGTGCCAGCAGTTACTCGGAGTGGACTGAAGCTTTCTTT,CASSYSEWTEAFF
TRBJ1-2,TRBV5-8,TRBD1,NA,TGTGCCAGCAGCTCCAGACAGGGGGCTTTCCATGGCCACACCTTC,CASSSRQGAFHGHTF
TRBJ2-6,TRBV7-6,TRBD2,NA,TGTGCCAGCAGCTTAGGAAGCCTAGCGGGCCCCTCTGGGGCCAACGTCCTGACTTTC,CASSLGSLAGPSGANVLTF
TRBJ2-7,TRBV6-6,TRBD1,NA,TGTGCCAGCAGCCGGACAGGGGTGACCTACGAGCAGTACTTC,CASSRTGVTYEQYF
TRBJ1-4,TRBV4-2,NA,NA,TGTGCCAGCAGGCCCGAGGGTGGGGAAAAACTGTTTTTT,CASRPEGGEKLFF
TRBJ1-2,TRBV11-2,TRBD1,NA,TGTGCCAGCAGCTTAGGACAGGGCGTTGGCTACACCTTC,CASSLGQGVGYTF
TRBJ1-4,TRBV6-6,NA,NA,TGTGCCAGCAGTTACTCGGGCAGGGAAAATGAAAAACTGTTTTTT,CASSYSGRENEKLFF
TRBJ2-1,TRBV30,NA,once,TGTGCCTGGAGTGACGCGGGATATAAAACCTACAATGAGCAGTTCTTC,CAWSDAGYKTYNEQFF
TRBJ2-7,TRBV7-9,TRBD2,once,TGTGCCAGCAGCTTAGACTGGGGGGGCGAGCAGTACTTC,CASSLDWGGEQYF
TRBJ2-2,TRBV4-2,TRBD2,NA,TGTGCCAGCAGCCAAGATAGGGAAAGCGGGAGCCCCGGGGAGCTGTTTTTT,CASSQDRESGSPGELFF
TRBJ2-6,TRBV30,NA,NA,TGTGCCTGGAGTGTAGGGGCGGGGGCCAACGTCCTGACTTTC,CAWSVGAGANVLTF
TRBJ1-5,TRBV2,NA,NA,TGTGCCAGCAGTGACTCGACACAGCCCCAGCATTTT,CASSDSTQPQHF
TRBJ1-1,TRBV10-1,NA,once,TGCGCCAGCAGTGAGCGAACGGCAGGGGTTGGCCACCTCGGCGCTGAAGCTTTCTTT,CASSERTAGVGHLGAEAFF
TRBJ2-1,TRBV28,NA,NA,TGTGCCAGCAGTCCCTTGGACTCATACAATGAGCAGTTCTTC,CASSPLDSYNEQFF
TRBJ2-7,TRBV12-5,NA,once,TGTGCTAGTGTTCGAAGTGGCCTCCACGAGCAGTACTTC,CASVRSGLHEQYF
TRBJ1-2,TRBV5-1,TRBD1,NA,TGCGCCAGCAGCTTGGAGGGCAGGGGGACTGGCTACACCTTC,CASSLEGRGTGYTF
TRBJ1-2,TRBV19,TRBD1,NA,TGTGCCAGTAGTATGGGGATATCAGGGGGGAATGGCTACACCTTC,CASSMGISGGNGYTF
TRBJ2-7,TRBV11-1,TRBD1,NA,TGTGCCAGCAGCCGAGGGACAGTACGCTTCTCCTACGAGCAGTACTTC,CASSRGTVRFSYEQYF
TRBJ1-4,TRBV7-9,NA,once,TGTACCAGCAGCTTAGGATCCCCGGCGGCTAATGAAAAACTGTTTTTT,CTSSLGSPAANEKLFF
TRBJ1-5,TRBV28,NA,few,TGTGCCAGCACCTGGGGCGGGGGTCAGCCCCAGCATTTT,CASTWGGGQPQHF
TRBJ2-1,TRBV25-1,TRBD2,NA,TGTGCCAGCAGTGAGAGCGGGAGGGCCTACAATGAGCAGTTCTTC,CASSESGRAYNEQFF
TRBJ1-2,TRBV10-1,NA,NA,TGCGCCAGCAGTGAGGAACCGGGGTCAGGCGGCTACACCTTC,CASSEEPGSGGYTF
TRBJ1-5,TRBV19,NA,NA,TGTGCCAGTAGTATGAGTACCCATTATAGCAATCAGCCCCAGCATTTT,CASSMSTHYSNQPQHF
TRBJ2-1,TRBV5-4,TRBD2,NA,TGTGCCAGCAGCTTGAAAGGCGCTAGCGGGAATGAGCAGTTCTTC,CASSLKGASGNEQFF
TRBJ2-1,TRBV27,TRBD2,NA,TGTGCCAGCAGGACTAGCGGGGAGGATGAGCAGTTCTTC,CASRTSGEDEQFF
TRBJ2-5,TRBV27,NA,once,TGTGCCAGCAGTTCACCGAATATCAGGGACCAAGAGACCCAGTACTTC,CASSSPNIRDQETQYF
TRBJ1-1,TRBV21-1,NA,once,TGTGCCAGCAGCAAAGCGCTTTCGCCACACACGGACAGGGAACGGAACACTGAAGCTTTCTTT,CASSKALSPHTDRERNTEAFF
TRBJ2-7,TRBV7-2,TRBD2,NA,TGTGCCAGCAGCCCGAGAGCGGGAACTACCTACGAGCAGTACTTC,CASSPRAGTTYEQYF
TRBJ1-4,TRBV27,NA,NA,TGTGCCAGCAGTTTCGGGGGGGGATATGAAAAACTGTTTTTT,CASSFGGGYEKLFF
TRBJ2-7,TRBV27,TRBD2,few,TGTGCCAGCAGTTTGGGGACTAGCGGGCGCTACGAGCAGTACTTC,CASSLGTSGRYEQYF
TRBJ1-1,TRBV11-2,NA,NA,TGTGCCAGCAGCTTACATGGGGCTAGGGTGGACACTGAAGCTTTCTTT,CASSLHGARVDTEAFF
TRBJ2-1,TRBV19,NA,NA,TGTGCCAGTAGGGGAGGGACAGGATTTTACAATGAGCAGTTCTTC,CASRGGTGFYNEQFF
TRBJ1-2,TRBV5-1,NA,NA,TGCGCCAGCAGCTTACGACCCGCGGAGGGCTACACCTTC,CASSLRPAEGYTF
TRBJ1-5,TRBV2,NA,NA,TGTGCCAGCAGTGGGAGCAGGGGATATCAGCCCCAGCATTTT,CASSGSRGYQPQHF
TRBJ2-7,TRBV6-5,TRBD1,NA,TGTGCCAGCTCCCCCCAGGGACAGGGGGCGTACGAGCAGTACTTC,CASSPQGQGAYEQYF
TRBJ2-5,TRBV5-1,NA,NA,TGCGCCAGCAGCATGTCGGCTAGCAAACAAGAGACCCAGTACTTC,CASSMSASKQETQYF
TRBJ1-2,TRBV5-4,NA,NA,TGTGCCAGCAGCCCCCGTGAGGGGAGGGACTATGGCTACACCTTC,CASSPREGRDYGYTF
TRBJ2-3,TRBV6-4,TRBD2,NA,TGTGCCAGCAGTGACTCGGGACTAGCGGGAGATACGCAGTATTTT,CASSDSGLAGDTQYF
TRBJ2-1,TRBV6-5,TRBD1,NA,TGTGCCAGCAGGCCGGGACAGGGGAGCAATGAGCAGTTCTTC,CASRPGQGSNEQFF
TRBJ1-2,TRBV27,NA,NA,TGTGCCAGCAGTTTTTCAGGGTACGGTGGCTACACCTTC,CASSFSGYGGYTF
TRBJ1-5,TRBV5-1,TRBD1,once,TGCGCCAGCAGCTTGTCCGGGACAGACAATCAGCCCCAGCATTTT,CASSLSGTDNQPQHF
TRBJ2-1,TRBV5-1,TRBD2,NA,TGCGCCAGCAGCCCAGGACTAGCGGGAGAGATCAACAATGAGCAGTTCTTC,CASSPGLAGEINNEQFF
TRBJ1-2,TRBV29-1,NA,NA,TGCAGCGTTGACCTCAGGAGGCAGGATGGCTACACCTTC,CSVDLRRQDGYTF
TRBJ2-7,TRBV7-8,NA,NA,TGTGCCAGCAGCTTAGAGCTCTCACTAGTAGGCGAGCAGTACTTC,CASSLELSLVGEQYF
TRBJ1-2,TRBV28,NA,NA,TGTGCCAGCAGCACCCACAGGGCATTCTATGGCTACACCTTC,CASSTHRAFYGYTF